The clone carrying this TCR beta chain came up a few times. Antigen unknown. UMIs and sample barcodes were carried by the TCR alpha and TCR beta cDNA libraries that 5'RACE produced using constant-segment primers. MiXCR, applied by TCRdb to the 5' RACE reads, yields one record per CDR3 protein. The table includes about 45,000 distinct CDR3 sequences, 8.5% to 10% detected once. Trimming removed 4 bases from V and 6 bases from J; junction bases left unmatched: 7. Per germline, CDR1 MNHEY and CDR2 SMNVEV (reference sequence). CDR3 length: 16 residues. This sample was included in a study of T-cell memory formation after mild COVID-19. About the research overall: Clustering of TCRs was largely donor specific. Regarding the study as a whole: SARS-CoV-2 specificity of second-wave clones peaking day 37 was unconfirmed. Clones shrinking between day 15 and 85 showed a balanced CD4/CD8 split, and those that grew later tilted toward CD4+.

Input material: PBMCs or a T cell subset sorted from them (not recorded which). The V and J genes are TRBV27 and TRBJ1-6, with TRBD1 matching over 9 bases. The receptor's source is an adult woman who had mild COVID-19 (a few samples of this study predate the infection). Cell type and time point are not known. The CDR3 nucleotides read TGTGCCAGCAGTTCACCCTGGACAGGGGTTAATTCACCCCTCCACTTT. Residues: CASSSPWTGVNSPLHF.